Listed below are T cell receptor beta chains from one sample, sequenced in a study of vaccination and CD4 T cells after COVID-19. These receptors are not linked to any known antigen. TCRdb itself ran the PCR reads through MiXCR, one entry per CDR3 protein. There are over 15,000 distinct CDR3 sequences in the sample; roughly two fifths occur only once, and 20% lies in the top ten. The specimen sequenced was cultured CD4+ T cells from blood. These receptor sequences come from a human donor with COVID-19. Both conserved end residues are part of each CDR3. A D gene is named only where the DNA matches it firmly. Only part of the rows carry a size: once, few, many, or a class if the clone is expanded.

J: TRBJ1-4
D: TRBD1
size: once
V: TRBV7-2
DNA: TGTGCCAGCAGCAGAACAGGGGGCAACCGTAATGAAAAACTGTTTTTT
CDR3: CASSRTGGNRNEKLFF

J: TRBJ2-5
D: TRBD2
size: .
V: TRBV19
DNA: TGTGCCAGTAGTCCTAGCGGGGGATCAAAGACCCAGTACTTC
CDR3: CASSPSGGSKTQYF

J: TRBJ1-5
D: TRBD1
size: few
V: TRBV18
DNA: TGTGCCAGCTCACCGGACAGGGGAGGGAATCAGCCCCAGCATTTT
CDR3: CASSPDRGGNQPQHF

J: TRBJ2-7
D: TRBD2
size: .
V: TRBV7-9
DNA: TGTGCCAGCAGCTTAGCGGGGGGGAGCTCCTACGAGCAGTACTTC
CDR3: CASSLAGGSSYEQYF

J: TRBJ1-5
D: .
size: .
V: TRBV12-3/TRBV12-4
DNA: TGTGCCAGCAGAACGGACAGTCTTAATCAGCCCCAGCATTTT
CDR3: CASRTDSLNQPQHF

J: TRBJ1-1
D: .
size: .
V: TRBV11-2
DNA: TGTGCCAGCAGCCCCGGGGTGTTGGGCCGGGACACTGAAGCTTTCTTT
CDR3: CASSPGVLGRDTEAFF

J: TRBJ1-2
D: .
size: .
V: TRBV6-1
DNA: TGTGCCAGCAGCTCTGTCATCCAGGGTTATGGCTACACCTTC
CDR3: CASSSVIQGYGYTF

J: TRBJ1-5
D: .
size: .
V: TRBV19
DNA: TGTGCCAGTAGTATAGAACGGGGTGTAAGCAATCAGCCCCAGCATTTT
CDR3: CASSIERGVSNQPQHF

J: TRBJ2-4
D: .
size: few
V: TRBV30
DNA: TGTGCCTGGAGTGTAACTGGGGTGAACATTCAGTACTTC
CDR3: CAWSVTGVNIQYF

J: TRBJ1-5
D: TRBD1
size: .
V: TRBV20-1
DNA: TGCAGTGCTAACCGGGACAGGAATCAGCCCCAGCATTTT
CDR3: CSANRDRNQPQHF

J: TRBJ2-1
D: TRBD2
size: few
V: TRBV19
DNA: TGTGCCAGTAGTACGTCTAGCGGGGGGGCCGTAGGTGAGCAGTTCTTC
CDR3: CASSTSSGGAVGEQFF

J: TRBJ1-1
D: .
size: .
V: TRBV11-2
DNA: TGTGCCAGCAGCCGAACCGGGGGAGTCTCTGAAGCTTTCTTT
CDR3: CASSRTGGVSEAFF

J: TRBJ2-1
D: .
size: .
V: TRBV7-9
DNA: TGTGCCAGCAGCACGCTCAGGGGTAATGAGCAGTTCTTC
CDR3: CASSTLRGNEQFF

J: TRBJ2-2
D: TRBD2
size: .
V: TRBV11-1
DNA: TGTGCCAGCAGCCTTAGCGGGGGGGCGAACGGGGAGCTGTTTTTT
CDR3: CASSLSGGANGELFF

J: TRBJ2-7
D: .
size: .
V: TRBV20-1
DNA: TGCAGTGCTAGGGCTGTCCAAGTTTCCTACGAGCAGTACTTC
CDR3: CSARAVQVSYEQYF

J: TRBJ2-1
D: TRBD2
size: few
V: TRBV7-6
DNA: TGTGCCAGCAGCTCGTGGAGGGTTAACTTAGCGGGGGGGCCGAGTAATGAGCAGTTCTTC
CDR3: CASSSWRVNLAGGPSNEQFF

J: TRBJ2-2
D: .
size: .
V: TRBV5-6
DNA: TGTGCCAGCAGCTTGGCCCGAGGGAAGGGGTCCGGGGAGCTGTTTTTT
CDR3: CASSLARGKGSGELFF

J: TRBJ2-3
D: TRBD2
size: .
V: TRBV6-2/TRBV6-3
DNA: TGTGCCAGCAGTTACTCCGGGACTAGCGGGGGCCCGCACACAGATACGCAGTATTTT
CDR3: CASSYSGTSGGPHTDTQYF

J: TRBJ2-3
D: .
size: few
V: TRBV20-1
DNA: TGCAGTGCGTCGACTAGTGACACAGATACGCAGTATTTT
CDR3: CSASTSDTDTQYF

J: TRBJ1-1
D: TRBD1
size: few
V: TRBV11-1
DNA: TGTGCCAGCAGCCCGCGGGGGACAGCTAACACTGAAGCTTTCTTT
CDR3: CASSPRGTANTEAFF

J: TRBJ2-7
D: TRBD2
size: .
V: TRBV20-1
DNA: TGCAGTGCCCAGGGACTAGCGGGGGGGCGAGGCGAGCAGTACTTC
CDR3: CSAQGLAGGRGEQYF

J: TRBJ1-2
D: .
size: few
V: TRBV7-9
DNA: TGTGCCAGCAGCTCGAACAAGGGGTATGGCTACACCTTC
CDR3: CASSSNKGYGYTF

J: TRBJ2-2
D: TRBD2
size: .
V: TRBV19
DNA: TGTGCCAGTAGTCTTGGACTAGCGGGGGGGCTCCGAACCGGGGAGCTGTTTTTT
CDR3: CASSLGLAGGLRTGELFF

J: TRBJ2-5
D: TRBD2
size: .
V: TRBV12-5
DNA: TGTGCTAGTGGCAGCTGGGGGAGCGGGGACTACCAAGAGACCCAGTACTTC
CDR3: CASGSWGSGDYQETQYF

J: TRBJ1-6
D: TRBD1
size: .
V: TRBV20-1
DNA: TGCAGTGCTACCCGGGACAGGGGATCACCCCTCCACTTT
CDR3: CSATRDRGSPLHF

J: TRBJ1-1
D: .
size: few
V: TRBV6-2/TRBV6-3
DNA: TGTGCCAGCAGTTACTCGATGTCGGCTAACACTGAAGCTTTCTTT
CDR3: CASSYSMSANTEAFF

J: TRBJ1-5
D: TRBD1
size: .
V: TRBV6-2/TRBV6-3
DNA: TGTGCCAGCAGTCAGGACAGGGGATTATTTCAGCCCCAGCATTTT
CDR3: CASSQDRGLFQPQHF

J: TRBJ1-6
D: .
size: .
V: TRBV28
DNA: TGTGCCAGCAGTTTATTAGTACTTTATAATTCACCCCTCCACTTT
CDR3: CASSLLVLYNSPLHF

J: TRBJ1-5
D: TRBD1
size: .
V: TRBV20-1
DNA: TGCAGTGCTAGAGATATGACAGGGGGAAGCAATCAGCCCCAGCATTTT
CDR3: CSARDMTGGSNQPQHF

J: TRBJ2-7
D: .
size: .
V: TRBV19
DNA: TGTGCCAGTAGTTCCGGAGCTACTGGGAGCCGAGGGGAGCAGTACTTC
CDR3: CASSSGATGSRGEQYF

J: TRBJ1-5
D: .
size: few
V: TRBV6-2/TRBV6-3
DNA: TGTGCCAGCACCGGGGGGGCGAAAAGGAGCAATCAGCCCCAGCATTTT
CDR3: CASTGGAKRSNQPQHF

J: TRBJ2-6
D: .
size: .
V: TRBV25-1
DNA: TGTGCCAGCAGTGTTGGAGGGGCTGGGGCCAACGTCCTGACTTTC
CDR3: CASSVGGAGANVLTF

J: TRBJ1-2
D: .
size: few
V: TRBV27
DNA: TGTGCCAGCAGTTCGGGTCCGTCCGGAGGCTACACCTTC
CDR3: CASSSGPSGGYTF

J: TRBJ2-5
D: TRBD1
size: few
V: TRBV6-1
DNA: TGTGCCAGCAGCCAGGACAGGGGGGAGGGAGAGACCCAGTACTTC
CDR3: CASSQDRGEGETQYF

J: TRBJ1-1
D: TRBD1
size: .
V: TRBV7-8
DNA: TGTGCCAGCAGCCTACGGGGGACAGCGAACACTGAAGCTTTCTTT
CDR3: CASSLRGTANTEAFF

J: TRBJ1-1
D: .
size: .
V: TRBV6-1
DNA: TGTGCCAGCAGCCGAGGTGAAGCAGAAGCTTTCTTT
CDR3: CASSRGEAEAFF

J: TRBJ2-7
D: .
size: .
V: TRBV5-5
DNA: TGTGCCAGCAGCTTGGAAGGGGACGCCTACGAGCAGTACTTC
CDR3: CASSLEGDAYEQYF

J: TRBJ1-1
D: .
size: .
V: TRBV19
DNA: TGTGCCAGTAGTAGAGGGGGAGGGGGGGAAGAAGCTTTCTTT
CDR3: CASSRGGGGEEAFF

J: TRBJ2-3
D: .
size: .
V: TRBV7-3
DNA: TGTGCCAGCAGCTTAAACGGGGGCCAGGATACGCAGTATTTT
CDR3: CASSLNGGQDTQYF

J: TRBJ2-5
D: .
size: .
V: TRBV6-1
DNA: TGTGCCAGCAGAGGGGGAGGGGAGACCCAGTACTTC
CDR3: CASRGGGETQYF

J: TRBJ2-3
D: TRBD1
size: .
V: TRBV12-3/TRBV12-4
DNA: TGTGCCAGCAGGGGGCAGCAACAGGGGGGTACGCAGTATTTT
CDR3: CASRGQQQGGTQYF

J: TRBJ1-2
D: TRBD1
size: .
V: TRBV12-5
DNA: TGTGCTAGTGGACCTGACAGGGGTGATGGCTACACCTTC
CDR3: CASGPDRGDGYTF

J: TRBJ1-5
D: TRBD1
size: few
V: TRBV30
DNA: TGTGCCTGGAGTGCCTTAGGGGGCGCAGGGCAGCCCCAGCATTTT
CDR3: CAWSALGGAGQPQHF

J: TRBJ1-3
D: .
size: .
V: TRBV20-1
DNA: TGCAGTGCTAGACGGGGGGCCGAAGGAAACACCATATATTTT
CDR3: CSARRGAEGNTIYF

J: TRBJ1-1
D: .
size: .
V: TRBV6-2/TRBV6-3
DNA: TGTGCCAGCAGGGGTAAGAACACTGAAGCTTTCTTT
CDR3: CASRGKNTEAFF

J: TRBJ2-2
D: TRBD1
size: .
V: TRBV15
DNA: TGTGCCACCAGCAGGGCTAGACAGGGTGAAGGGGAGCTGTTTTTT
CDR3: CATSRARQGEGELFF

J: TRBJ2-7
D: .
size: .
V: TRBV28
DNA: TGTGCCAGCAGTTTACCCTTTCCCCCCTACGAGCAGTACTTC
CDR3: CASSLPFPPYEQYF

J: TRBJ1-1
D: TRBD1
size: .
V: TRBV5-1
DNA: TGCGCCAGCAGCACGGGACAGATCTTGAACACTGAAGCTTTCTTT
CDR3: CASSTGQILNTEAFF

J: TRBJ1-1
D: TRBD1
size: once
V: TRBV2
DNA: TGTGCCAGCAGGGGGACAGGGGGATGGACTGAAGCTTTCTTT
CDR3: CASRGTGGWTEAFF

J: TRBJ1-2
D: TRBD1
size: .
V: TRBV9
DNA: TGTGCCAGCAGCGTGAGAGGGGGCGCGATCGGAGGCTACACCTTC
CDR3: CASSVRGGAIGGYTF

J: TRBJ1-5
D: TRBD1
size: few
V: TRBV20-1
DNA: TGCAGTGCTAGAATACCGGGACAGGGTTATCAGCCCCAGCATTTT
CDR3: CSARIPGQGYQPQHF

J: TRBJ2-3
D: TRBD1
size: .
V: TRBV7-8
DNA: TGTGCCAGCAGGGGACAGGACACCACAGATACGCAGTATTTT
CDR3: CASRGQDTTDTQYF

J: TRBJ1-2
D: TRBD1
size: few
V: TRBV15
DNA: TGTGCCACCGCGGACAGGGGGAAGTATGGCTACACCTTC
CDR3: CATADRGKYGYTF

J: TRBJ1-3
D: TRBD1
size: .
V: TRBV12-3/TRBV12-4
DNA: TGTGCCAGCAGTTTGGGGACAGGGCGAGGAGGAAACACCATATATTTT
CDR3: CASSLGTGRGGNTIYF

J: TRBJ2-2
D: .
size: few
V: TRBV5-1
DNA: TGCGCCAGCGGACTAGGACAGGGGAACACCGGGGAGCTGTTTTTT
CDR3: CASGLGQGNTGELFF

J: TRBJ1-1
D: .
size: few
V: TRBV20-1
DNA: TGCAGTGCTTCCCCGGGACATTCTATGAACACTGAAGCTTTCTTT
CDR3: CSASPGHSMNTEAFF

J: TRBJ1-5
D: TRBD1
size: .
V: TRBV2
DNA: TGTGCCAGCACCCATCGGGACAGTAACAATCAGCCCCAGCATTTT
CDR3: CASTHRDSNNQPQHF